This T cell receptor beta chain was observed in a study of shared clonotypes between healthy human individuals. The healthy adult donors were HIV-negative and reported no recent acute infections or vaccinations. Whole-study findings and limits: Memory subsets generally showed smaller estimated richness than naive subsets did.

V was pared by 0 bases and J by 2 bases, with 8 bases between. The germline V gene encodes CDR1 MNHNY and CDR2 SVGAGI (reference sequence). The CDR3 is 15 amino acids. An even split of each subset's genomic DNA across several immunoSEQ plates was performed. The method was immunoSEQ multiplex PCR; TCRdb's version includes in-frame clones alone and lacks a portion of them. The table has about 380,000 clones, 95% to 97% seen once. Details on this clone: As yet, its antigen is unknown.

The chain employs TRBV6-6 and TRBJ2-1; D is undetermined. The source is a man aged 30 to 39 in good health. Source material: memory CD8+ T cells sorted from blood. Subset noted: CD45RO+ cells pooled with CCR7-negative TemRA cells. The chain's CDR3 is CASSYSRQAYNEQFF. DNA of the CDR3: TGTGCCAGCAGTTACTCTAGGCAGGCCTACAATGAGCAGTTCTTC.